The present entry profiles one T cell receptor beta chain with its context. Its specificity is not known. The data stem from a study of CXCR3-negative and CXCR3-positive naive CD8 T cells. Study-wide findings and caveats: A higher hydrophobicity marked the TRB CDR3s of CXCR3-positive naive cells versus CXCR3-negative naive cells.

Researchers prepared the TRB cDNA libraries using 5' RACE with UMI labels. After re-calling the 5' RACE reads, TCRdb lists one entry per CDR3 protein, DNA absent. Its clone listing holds 120,000 to 150,000 distinct CDR3 sequences. This TCR derives from a human donor in good health. Some clones in this sample may be carry-over from other donors' samples. Specimen: naive CXCR3+ CD8+ T cells from blood. This sample's subset: CD45RO-CCR7+CD27+CD95- naive CD8+ T cells expressing CXCR3 (TNR3+).

CDR3 loop: CSLLRRDVMDEQFF. The V and J genes are TRBV20-1 and TRBJ2-1; with no DNA, the TCRdb D assignment of TRBD2 cannot be verified. The V gene's germline CDR1 is DFQATT and CDR2 SNEGSKA (reference sequence). The CDR3 is made up of 14 amino acids.